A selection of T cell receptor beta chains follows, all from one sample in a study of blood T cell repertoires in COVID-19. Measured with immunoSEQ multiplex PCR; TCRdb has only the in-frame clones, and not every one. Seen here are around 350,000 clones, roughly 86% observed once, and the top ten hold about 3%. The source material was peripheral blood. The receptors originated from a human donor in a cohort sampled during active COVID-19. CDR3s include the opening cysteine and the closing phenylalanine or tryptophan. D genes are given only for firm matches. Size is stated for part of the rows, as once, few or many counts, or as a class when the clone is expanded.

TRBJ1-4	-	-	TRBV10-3	TGTGCCATCAGTGACCAGGGGGAAAAACTGTTTTTT	CAISDQGEKLFF
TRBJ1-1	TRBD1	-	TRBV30	TGCGCGACAGGGGGGCGTCGGAACACTGAAGCTTTCTTT	CATGGRRNTEAFF
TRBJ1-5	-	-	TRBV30	TGTGCCTGGGGACGACAGAGCAATCAGCCCCAGCATTTT	CAWGRQSNQPQHF
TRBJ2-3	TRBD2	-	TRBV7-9	TGTGCCAGCAGCTGGCGGGCGGGGGGCGGAGATACGCAGTATTTT	CASSWRAGGGDTQYF
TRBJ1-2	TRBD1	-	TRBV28	TGTGCCAGCAGTCCCCTGGACAGGGAGGACTATGGCTACACCTTC	CASSPLDREDYGYTF
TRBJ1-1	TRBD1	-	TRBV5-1	TGCGCCAGCACCTTGGACAGGGGGCGTACTGAAGCTTTCTTT	CASTLDRGRTEAFF
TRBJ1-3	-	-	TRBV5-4	TGTGCCAGCAGCTCCGGTCCGGAGAGCTCTGGAAACACCATATATTTT	CASSSGPESSGNTIYF
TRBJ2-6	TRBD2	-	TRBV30	TGTGCCTGCACCCGCGGGGGCTCTGGGGCCAACGTCCTGACTTTC	CACTRGGSGANVLTF
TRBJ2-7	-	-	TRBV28	TGTGCCAGCAGTCCAGGACTGCCAGCGCAGTACTTC	CASSPGLPAQYF
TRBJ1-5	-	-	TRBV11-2	TGTGCCAGCAGCTTAGGAGGCTCAGGGAATCAGCCCCAGCATTTT	CASSLGGSGNQPQHF
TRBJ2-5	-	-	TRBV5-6	TGTGCCAGCAGCTTGGGGATTGCGGCGTCGCCAGAGACCCAGTACTTC	CASSLGIAASPETQYF
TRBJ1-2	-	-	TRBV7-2	TGTGCCAGCAGCTCGTTCTCCGGTGGCTACACCTTC	CASSSFSGGYTF
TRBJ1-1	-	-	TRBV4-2	TGTGCCAGCAGTCACACAGGGTCGAACACTGAAGCTTTCTTT	CASSHTGSNTEAFF
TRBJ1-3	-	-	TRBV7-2	TGTGCCAGCAGTATCAGTCAGTCCGCTTCTGGAAACACCATATATTTT	CASSISQSASGNTIYF
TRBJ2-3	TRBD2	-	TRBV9	TGTGCCAGCAGCGCCGGGCGGGAGCGGCCTAGCACAGATACGCAGTATTTT	CASSAGRERPSTDTQYF
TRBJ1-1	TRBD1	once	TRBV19	TGTGCCAGTAGTAAAACCCTATCGACAGGGATAGACACTGAAGCTTTCTTT	CASSKTLSTGIDTEAFF
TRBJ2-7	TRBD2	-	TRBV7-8	TGTGCCAGCAGCCATAGCGGGAGTCCTTACGAGCAGTACTTC	CASSHSGSPYEQYF
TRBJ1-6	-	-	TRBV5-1	TGCGCCAGCAGCTTGGGGCAGGGGCCACCTCCCCTCCACTTT	CASSLGQGPPPLHF
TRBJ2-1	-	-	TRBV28	TGTGCCAGCAGGGGGGATAGGGACTTAAGCTCCTACAATGAGCAGTTCTTC	CASRGDRDLSSYNEQFF
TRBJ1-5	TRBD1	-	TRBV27	TGTGCCAGCAGTGAACAGGGGAGCCATCAGCCCCAGCATTTT	CASSEQGSHQPQHF
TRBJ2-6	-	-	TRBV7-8	TGTGCCAGCAGCCTCGCGGATTCTGGGGCCAACGTCCTGACTTTC	CASSLADSGANVLTF
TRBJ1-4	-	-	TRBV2	TGTGCCAGCAGTGTTCACCAAGGGGCAACCACAGCAACTAATGAAAAACTGTTTTTT	CASSVHQGATTATNEKLFF
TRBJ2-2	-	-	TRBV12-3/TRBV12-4	TGTGCCAGCAGTTTTGTGAGGACCGGGGAGCTGTTTTTT	CASSFVRTGELFF
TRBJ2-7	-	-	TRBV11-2	TGTGCCAGCAGCTTATGGCAAGTATCTTACGAGCAGTACTTC	CASSLWQVSYEQYF
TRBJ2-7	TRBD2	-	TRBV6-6	TGTGCCAGCAGTCGCCAGGTGGGCGGGGGGTCGAACTACGAGCAGTACTTC	CASSRQVGGGSNYEQYF
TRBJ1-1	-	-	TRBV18	TGTGCCAGCTCACGAGGCCACGACACTGAAGCTTTCTTT	CASSRGHDTEAFF
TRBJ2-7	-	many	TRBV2	TGTGCCAGCAGTCCCGGGGGGACACCGACCTACGAGCAGTACTTC	CASSPGGTPTYEQYF
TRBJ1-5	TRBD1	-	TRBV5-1	TGCGCCAACACGACAGGGACTTATCAGCCCCAGCATTTT	CANTTGTYQPQHF
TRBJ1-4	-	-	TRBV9	TGTGCCAGCAGCGTGGGCAGGGAGGAATCTAATGAAAAACTGTTTTTT	CASSVGREESNEKLFF
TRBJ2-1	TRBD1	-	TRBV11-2	TGTGCCAGCAGCACAACCTTCGGACAGGGGCAATTCAATGAGCAGTTCTTC	CASSTTFGQGQFNEQFF
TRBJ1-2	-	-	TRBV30	TGTGCCTGGAGTCTTTACAGGGATGGCTACACCTTC	CAWSLYRDGYTF
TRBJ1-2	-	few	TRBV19	TGTGCCAGTAAATCATCGGACAGATATTATGGCTACACCTTC	CASKSSDRYYGYTF
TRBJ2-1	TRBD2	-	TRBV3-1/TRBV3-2	TGTGCCAGCAGCCAGACCCTCGGCAGCGGGGGGGCCGATGAGCAGTTCTTC	CASSQTLGSGGADEQFF
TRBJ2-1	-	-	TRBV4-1	TGCGCCAGCAGCCAGGTCCCTATGGCGGCGGATTACAATGAGCAGTTCTTC	CASSQVPMAADYNEQFF
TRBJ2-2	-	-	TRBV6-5	TGTGCCAGCAGTTACTCGAGAGAAGCCGGGGAGCTGTTTTTT	CASSYSREAGELFF
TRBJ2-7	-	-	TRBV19	TGTGCCAGCCCCTTCTACGAGCAGTACTTC	CASPFYEQYF
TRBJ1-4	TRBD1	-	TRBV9	TGTGCCAGCAGCGTAGGGTGGGGACAGGGTGAAAAACTGTTTTTT	CASSVGWGQGEKLFF
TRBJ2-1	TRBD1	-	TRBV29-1	TGCAGCGTACAGGGACAGGGCGAGGTGAATGAGCAGTTCTTC	CSVQGQGEVNEQFF
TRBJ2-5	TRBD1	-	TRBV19	TGTGCCAGTAGTATGGGACAGTTCCAAGAGACCCAGTACTTC	CASSMGQFQETQYF
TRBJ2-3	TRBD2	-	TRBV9	TGTGCCAGCAGCTTACCTAGCGGGAACACAGATACGCAGTATTTT	CASSLPSGNTDTQYF
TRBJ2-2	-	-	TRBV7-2	TGTGCCAGCAGCTTAGTGGTTAGCGAAACCGGGGAGCTGTTTTTT	CASSLVVSETGELFF
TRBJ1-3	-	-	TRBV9	TGTGCCAGCAGCGTAGCCGAGGCGGGAGAAGGCTCTGGAAACACCATATATTTT	CASSVAEAGEGSGNTIYF
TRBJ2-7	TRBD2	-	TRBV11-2	TGTGCCAGCAGCTTAGGGTCAGGGACTAACTACGAGCAGTACTTC	CASSLGSGTNYEQYF
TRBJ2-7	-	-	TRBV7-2	TGTGCCAGCAGCTTAGACCGGGACTCCAGGGAGCAGTACTTC	CASSLDRDSREQYF
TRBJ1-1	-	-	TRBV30	TGTGCCTCCCAATTCCGTTCGGACACTGAAGCTTTCTTT	CASQFRSDTEAFF
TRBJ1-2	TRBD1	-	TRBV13	TGTGCCAGCAGCTTACAGGGGGGACCGCATGGCTACACCTTC	CASSLQGGPHGYTF
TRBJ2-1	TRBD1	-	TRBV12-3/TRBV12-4	TGTGCCAGCACCCGACAGGGGAATGAGCAGTTCTTC	CASTRQGNEQFF
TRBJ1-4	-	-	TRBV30	TGTGCCTGGAGCGCTAATGAAAAACTGTTTTTT	CAWSANEKLFF
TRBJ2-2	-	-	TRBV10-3	TGTGCCATCAGTGGTCAACCGCCCAGTACCCCCGGGGCCGGGGAGCTGTTTTTT	CAISGQPPSTPGAGELFF
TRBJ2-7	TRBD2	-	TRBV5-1	TGCGCCAGCAGCTTGGGTCACGGCGGGCTAGCGGGGGCCCCGCCCTACGAGCAGTACTTC	CASSLGHGGLAGAPPYEQYF
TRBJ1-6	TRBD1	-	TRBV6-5	TGTGCCATTACTGTCGGGACAGGCCATTCACCCCTCCACTTT	CAITVGTGHSPLHF
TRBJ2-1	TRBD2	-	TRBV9	TGTGCCAGCAGCGTAGGTTTCCGGGGGGGCCGGGATGAGCAGTTCTTC	CASSVGFRGGRDEQFF
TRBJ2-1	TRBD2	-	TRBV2	TGTGCCAGCAGTATTTGGACTAGCGGGAGAGAGAATGAGCAGTTCTTC	CASSIWTSGRENEQFF
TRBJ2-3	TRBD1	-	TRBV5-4	TGTGCCAGCAGCTACAGGGGGCGGACAGCAGATACGCAGTATTTT	CASSYRGRTADTQYF